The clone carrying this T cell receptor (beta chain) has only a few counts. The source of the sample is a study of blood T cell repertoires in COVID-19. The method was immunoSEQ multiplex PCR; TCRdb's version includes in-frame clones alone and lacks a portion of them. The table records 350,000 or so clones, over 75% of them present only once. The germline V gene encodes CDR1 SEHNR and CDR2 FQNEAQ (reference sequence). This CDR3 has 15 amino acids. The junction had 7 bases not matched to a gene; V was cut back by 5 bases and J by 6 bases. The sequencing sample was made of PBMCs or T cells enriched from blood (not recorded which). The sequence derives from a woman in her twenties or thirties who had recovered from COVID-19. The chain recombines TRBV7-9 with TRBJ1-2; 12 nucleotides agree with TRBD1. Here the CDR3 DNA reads TGTGCCAGCAGCGACGGGACAGGGGGCGTCAATGGCTACACCTTC. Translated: CASSDGTGGVNGYTF.